This T cell receptor (beta chain) comes out of a study of blood T cell repertoires in COVID-19. Study-wide background: There were acute and convalescent COVID-19 samples, and they came from the United States, Italy and Spain.

This table comes from immunoSEQ multiplex PCR, and its TCRdb copy is limited to in-frame clones, with some not included. The sample yields 110,000 or so clones, about 84% seen once. Input material: peripheral blood. The TCR originated in a man aged 50-59 years with acute or convalescent COVID-19.

The CDR3, as DNA: TGTGCCAGTAGTAACTCCAGGGTGGACTATGGCTACACCTTC. Protein: CASSNSRVDYGYTF. The V and J genes are TRBV19 and TRBJ1-2; TRBD1 might be the D (5 bases). The CDR3 contains 14 residues. Germline V gene data show CDR1 as LNHDA and CDR2 as SQIVND (reference sequence). The ends were cut back, 4 bases at V and 3 bases at J, with 12 bases in the middle.